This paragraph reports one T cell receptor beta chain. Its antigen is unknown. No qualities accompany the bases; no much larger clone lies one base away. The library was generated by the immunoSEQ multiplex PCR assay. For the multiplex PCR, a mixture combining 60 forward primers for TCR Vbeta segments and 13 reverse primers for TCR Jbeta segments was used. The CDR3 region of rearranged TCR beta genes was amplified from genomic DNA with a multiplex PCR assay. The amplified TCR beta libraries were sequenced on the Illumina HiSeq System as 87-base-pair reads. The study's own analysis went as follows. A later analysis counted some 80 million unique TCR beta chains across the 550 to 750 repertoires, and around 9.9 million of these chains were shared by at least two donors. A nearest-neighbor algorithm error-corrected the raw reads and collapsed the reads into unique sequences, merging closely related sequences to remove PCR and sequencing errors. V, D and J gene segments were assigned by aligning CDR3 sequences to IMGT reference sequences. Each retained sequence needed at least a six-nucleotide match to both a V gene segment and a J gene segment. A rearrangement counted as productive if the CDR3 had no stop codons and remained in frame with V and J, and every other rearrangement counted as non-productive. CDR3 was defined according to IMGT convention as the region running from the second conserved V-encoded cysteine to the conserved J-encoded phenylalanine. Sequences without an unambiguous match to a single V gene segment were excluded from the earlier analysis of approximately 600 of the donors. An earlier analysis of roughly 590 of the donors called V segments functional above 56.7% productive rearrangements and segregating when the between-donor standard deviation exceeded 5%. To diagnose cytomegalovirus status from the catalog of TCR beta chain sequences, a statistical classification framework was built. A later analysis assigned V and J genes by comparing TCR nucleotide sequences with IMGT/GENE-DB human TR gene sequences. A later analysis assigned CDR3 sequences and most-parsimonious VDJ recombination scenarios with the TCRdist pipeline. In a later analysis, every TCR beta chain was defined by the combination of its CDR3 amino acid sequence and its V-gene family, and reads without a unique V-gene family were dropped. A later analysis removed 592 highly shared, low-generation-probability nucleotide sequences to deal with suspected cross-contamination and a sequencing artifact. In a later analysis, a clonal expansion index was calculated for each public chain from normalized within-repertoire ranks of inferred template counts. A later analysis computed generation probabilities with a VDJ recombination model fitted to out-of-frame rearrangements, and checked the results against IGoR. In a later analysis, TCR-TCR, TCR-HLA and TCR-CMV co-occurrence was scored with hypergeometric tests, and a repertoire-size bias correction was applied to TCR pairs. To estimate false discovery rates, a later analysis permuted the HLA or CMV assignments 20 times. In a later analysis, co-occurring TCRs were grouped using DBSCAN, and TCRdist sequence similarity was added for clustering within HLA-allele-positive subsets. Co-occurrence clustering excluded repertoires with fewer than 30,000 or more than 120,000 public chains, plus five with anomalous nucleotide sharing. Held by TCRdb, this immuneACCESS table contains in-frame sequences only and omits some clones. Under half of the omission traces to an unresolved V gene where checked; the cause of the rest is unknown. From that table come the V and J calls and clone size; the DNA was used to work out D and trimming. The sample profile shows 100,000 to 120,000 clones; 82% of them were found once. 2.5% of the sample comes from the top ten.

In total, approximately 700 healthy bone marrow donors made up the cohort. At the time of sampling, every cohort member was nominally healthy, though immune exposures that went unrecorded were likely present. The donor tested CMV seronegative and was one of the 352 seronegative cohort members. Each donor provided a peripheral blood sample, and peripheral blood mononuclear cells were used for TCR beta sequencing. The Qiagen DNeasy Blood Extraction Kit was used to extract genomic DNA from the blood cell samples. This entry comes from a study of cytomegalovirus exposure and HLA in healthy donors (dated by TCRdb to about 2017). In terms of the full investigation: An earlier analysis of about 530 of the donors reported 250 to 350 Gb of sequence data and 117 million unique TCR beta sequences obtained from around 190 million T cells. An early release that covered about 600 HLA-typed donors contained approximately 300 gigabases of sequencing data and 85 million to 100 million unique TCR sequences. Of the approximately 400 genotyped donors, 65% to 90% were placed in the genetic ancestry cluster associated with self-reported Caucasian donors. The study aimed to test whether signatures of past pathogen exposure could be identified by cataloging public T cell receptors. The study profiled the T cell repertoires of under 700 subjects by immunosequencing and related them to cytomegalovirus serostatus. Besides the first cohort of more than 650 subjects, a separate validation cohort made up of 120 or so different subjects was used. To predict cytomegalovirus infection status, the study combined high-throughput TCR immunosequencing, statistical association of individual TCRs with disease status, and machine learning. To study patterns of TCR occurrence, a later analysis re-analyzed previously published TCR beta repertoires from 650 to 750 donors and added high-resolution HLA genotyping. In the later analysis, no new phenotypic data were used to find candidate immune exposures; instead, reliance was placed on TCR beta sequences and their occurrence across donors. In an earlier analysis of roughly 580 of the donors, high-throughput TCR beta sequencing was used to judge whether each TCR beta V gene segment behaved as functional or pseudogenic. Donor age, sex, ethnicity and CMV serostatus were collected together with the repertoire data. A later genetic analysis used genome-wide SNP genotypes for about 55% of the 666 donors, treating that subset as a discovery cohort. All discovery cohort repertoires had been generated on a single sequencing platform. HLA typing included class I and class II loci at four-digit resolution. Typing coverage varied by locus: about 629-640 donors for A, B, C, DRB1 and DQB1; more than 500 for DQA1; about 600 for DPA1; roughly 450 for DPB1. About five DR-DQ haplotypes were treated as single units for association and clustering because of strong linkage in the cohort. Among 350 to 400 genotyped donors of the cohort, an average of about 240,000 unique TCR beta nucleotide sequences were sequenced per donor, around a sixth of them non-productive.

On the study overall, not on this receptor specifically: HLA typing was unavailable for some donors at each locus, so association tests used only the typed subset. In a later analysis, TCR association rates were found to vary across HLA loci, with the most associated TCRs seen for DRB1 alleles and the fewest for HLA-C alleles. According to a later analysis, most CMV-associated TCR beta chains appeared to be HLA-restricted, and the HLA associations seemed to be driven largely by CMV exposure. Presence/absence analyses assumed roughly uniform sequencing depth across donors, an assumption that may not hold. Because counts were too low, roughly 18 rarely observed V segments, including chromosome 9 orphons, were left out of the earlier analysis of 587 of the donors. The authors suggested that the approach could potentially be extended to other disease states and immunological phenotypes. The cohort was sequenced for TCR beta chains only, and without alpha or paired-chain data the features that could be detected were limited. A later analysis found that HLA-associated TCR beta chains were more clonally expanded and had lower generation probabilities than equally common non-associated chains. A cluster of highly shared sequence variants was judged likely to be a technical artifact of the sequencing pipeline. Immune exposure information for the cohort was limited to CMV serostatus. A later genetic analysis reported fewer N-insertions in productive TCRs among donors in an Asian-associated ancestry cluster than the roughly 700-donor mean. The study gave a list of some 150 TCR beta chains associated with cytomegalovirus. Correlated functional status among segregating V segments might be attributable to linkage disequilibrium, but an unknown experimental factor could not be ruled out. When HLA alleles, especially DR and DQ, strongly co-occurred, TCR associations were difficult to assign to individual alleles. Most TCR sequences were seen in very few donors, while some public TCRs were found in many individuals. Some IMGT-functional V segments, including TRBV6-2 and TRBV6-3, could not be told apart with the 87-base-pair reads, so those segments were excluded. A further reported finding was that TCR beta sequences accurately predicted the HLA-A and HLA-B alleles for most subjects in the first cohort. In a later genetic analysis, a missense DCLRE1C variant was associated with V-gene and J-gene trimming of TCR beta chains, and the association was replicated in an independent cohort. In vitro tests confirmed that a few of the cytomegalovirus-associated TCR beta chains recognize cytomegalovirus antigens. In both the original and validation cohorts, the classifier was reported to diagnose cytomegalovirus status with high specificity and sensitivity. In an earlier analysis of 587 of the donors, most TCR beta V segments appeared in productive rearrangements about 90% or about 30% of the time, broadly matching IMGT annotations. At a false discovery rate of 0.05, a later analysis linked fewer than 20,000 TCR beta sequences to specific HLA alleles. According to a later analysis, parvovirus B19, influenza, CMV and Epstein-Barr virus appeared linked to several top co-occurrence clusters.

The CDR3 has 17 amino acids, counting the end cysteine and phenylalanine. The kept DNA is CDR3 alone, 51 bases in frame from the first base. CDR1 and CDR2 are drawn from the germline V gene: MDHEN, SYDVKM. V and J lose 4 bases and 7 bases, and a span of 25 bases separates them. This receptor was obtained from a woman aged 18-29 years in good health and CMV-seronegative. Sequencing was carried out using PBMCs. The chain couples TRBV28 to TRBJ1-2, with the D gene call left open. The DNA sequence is TGTGCCAGCAGTTCGACTATAAGTACTGCTCGGCTGCCTGGCTACACCTTC. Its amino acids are CASSSTISTARLPGYTF.